This TCR beta chain was found in a study of PD-1 blockade in mismatch repair-deficient tumors. Study-level background: Patients had approximately 13 mismatch repair-deficient cancer types and were previously treated and progressing.

V shed 7 bases, J shed 8 bases, and the junction held 3 bases outside the gene matches. Germline loops: CDR1 MNHEY, CDR2 SVGAGI. This CDR3 has 11 residues. This table comes from immunoSEQ multiplex PCR, and its TCRdb copy is limited to in-frame clones, with some not included. In the table there are roughly 120,000 clones, 88% of which are singletons. All patients were mismatch repair deficient, assessed by either PCR or immunohistochemistry. This TCR was recovered from an adult with mismatch repair-deficient cancer. The material was peripheral blood, obtained 72 weeks after starting pembrolizumab. The J gene is TRBJ2-3, the V gene TRBV6-5, with TRBD1 matching over 7 bases. The CDR3 DNA is TGTGCCAGCACCACAGGGGCTACGCAGTATTTT. Its translation: CASTTGATQYF.